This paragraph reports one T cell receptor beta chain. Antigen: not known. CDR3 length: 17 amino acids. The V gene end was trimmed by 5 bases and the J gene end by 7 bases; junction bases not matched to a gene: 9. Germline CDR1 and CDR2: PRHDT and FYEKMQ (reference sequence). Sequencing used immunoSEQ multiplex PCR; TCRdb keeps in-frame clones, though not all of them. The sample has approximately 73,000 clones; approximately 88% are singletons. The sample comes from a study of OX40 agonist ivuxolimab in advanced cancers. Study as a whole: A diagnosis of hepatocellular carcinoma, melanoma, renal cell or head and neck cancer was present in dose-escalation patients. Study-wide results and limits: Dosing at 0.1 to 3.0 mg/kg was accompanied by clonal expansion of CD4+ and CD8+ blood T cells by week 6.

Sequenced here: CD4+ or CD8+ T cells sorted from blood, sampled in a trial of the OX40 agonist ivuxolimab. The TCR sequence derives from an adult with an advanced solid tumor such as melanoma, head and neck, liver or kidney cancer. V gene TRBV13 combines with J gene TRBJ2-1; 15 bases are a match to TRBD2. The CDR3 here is CASSNGLAGGPGNEQFF. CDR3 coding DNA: TGTGCCAGCAGCAACGGACTAGCGGGAGGGCCAGGGAATGAGCAGTTCTTC.